These 22 T cell receptor beta chains were sequenced from one sample in a study of blood T cells in healthy people across ages. Combining a sample-barcoded 5' primer with a J-beta primer mix, a second PCR ran for roughly 7 to 12 cycles. TCRdb re-analysed the 5' RACE reads in MiXCR, keeping a single row per CDR3 protein. The top ten clones hold 13% of a sample with around 1,000,000 distinct CDR3 sequences, 30% to 40% of them seen once. Input material: blood. These receptors came from a man aged 18 to 29 in good health.

This clonotype was seen a few times. The V and J genes are TRBV7-2 and TRBJ1-4, with 8 bases matching TRBD1. Germline V gene lookup returns CDR1 SGHTA and CDR2 FQGNSA. Trimming at V came to 4 bases and at J to 5 bases, leaving 6 bases not matched to a gene. There are 15 residues in the CDR3. The CDR3 DNA is TGTGCCAGCAGCTCAGGGACAGGTAGCAATGAAAAACTGTTTTTT. As protein: CASSSGTGSNEKLFF. Supplemented by reference TRBV7-2 and TRBJ1-4, the full variable domain reads GAGVSQSPSNKVTEKGKDVELRCDPISGHTALYWYRQSLGQGLEFLIYFQGNSAPDKSGLPSDRFSAERTGGSVSTLTIQRTQQEDSAVYLCASSSGTGSNEKLFFGSGTQLSVL.

The V gene is TRBV12-3 or TRBV12-4, the J gene TRBJ2-3, with 7 bases aligning to TRBD1. Unmatched junction bases numbered 11, after V lost 3 bases and J lost 2 bases. The CDR3 contains 17 residues. The CDR3 here is CASSLGRGKKDTDTQYF. The DNA for the CDR3 is TGTGCCAGCAGTTTGGGCAGGGGGAAGAAGGACACAGATACGCAGTATTTT.

This chain uses TRBV20-1 with TRBJ1-4; 8 bases are shared with TRBD1. The trim removed 0 bases at V and 7 bases at J, leaving 7 bases unmatched. The CDR3 has 15 residues. Germline CDR1 is DFQATT and CDR2 is SNEGSKA (reference sequence). The CDR3 is CSARDQDRGSEKLFF. The DNA of the CDR3 is TGCAGTGCTAGAGACCAAGACAGGGGTAGTGAAAAACTGTTTTTT.

The table lists this clonotype with a count of one. The chain employs TRBV7-2 and TRBJ1-1, with TRBD1 as a possible D gene (6 bases). Germline CDR1 SGHTA, CDR2 FQGNSA. CDR3 size: 13 residues. Trimming shortened V by 5 bases and J by 9 bases, and 16 bases separated the two germline ends. The CDR3 spells CASSLQGRGKAFF. CDR3 in DNA: TGTGCCAGCAGCCTTCAGGGGAGGGGAAAAGCTTTCTTT. Supplemented by reference TRBV7-2 and TRBJ1-1, the full variable domain reads GAGVSQSPSNKVTEKGKDVELRCDPISGHTALYWYRQSLGQGLEFLIYFQGNSAPDKSGLPSDRFSAERTGGSVSTLTIQRTQQEDSAVYLCASSLQGRGKAFFGQGTRLTVV.

This chain uses TRBV30 with TRBJ1-2, with TRBD1 matching 7 bases. This CDR3 contains 14 residues. Trimming at V came to 0 bases and at J to 0 bases, leaving 1 base not matched to a gene. Germline CDR1 GTSNPN, CDR2 SVGIG (reference sequence). The CDR3 region is CAWSVQGTNYGYTF. DNA of the CDR3: TGTGCCTGGAGTGTACAGGGGACTAACTATGGCTACACCTTC.

The V gene is TRBV9, the J gene TRBJ2-2; D is perhaps TRBD2 (5 bases). CDR1 and CDR2 from the germline V gene are SGDLS and YYNGEE. Trimming stripped 3 bases from V and 5 bases from J, with 17 bases between. This CDR3 contains 16 residues. CDR3 DNA sequence: TGTGCCAGCAGCGCCGTAGTTCGGGGTTTGACCGGGGAGCTGTTTTTT. Translating it yields CASSAVVRGLTGELFF.

With respect to this clonotype: An end of the junction does not agree with germline; a read error may underlie this. The chain recombines TRBV12-3 or TRBV12-4 with TRBJ1-4; D is perhaps TRBD1 (6 bases). The CDR3 runs to 15 residues. The CDR3 loop reads CAGRGAAAGNEKLFF. The CDR3 DNA reads as TGTGCCGGCAGGGGCGCGGCAGCGGGTAATGAAAAACTGTTTTTT.

This chain joins TRBV6-2 or TRBV6-3 and TRBJ2-1; weak D call: TRBD2 (6 bases). The germline V gene encodes CDR1 MNHEY and CDR2 SVGEGT. V lost 6 bases, J lost 12 bases, and 12 bases lay in between. The CDR3 covers 11 residues. In DNA form, the CDR3 reads TGTGCCAGCAGCCAGGGAGGTTGGCAGTTCTTC. It specifies CASSQGGWQFF.

The chain uses TRBV2 and TRBJ1-1, with a tentative D call TRBD1 (5 bases). CDR1 is SNHLY and CDR2 is FYNNEI in the germline V gene. This CDR3 is built from 12 residues. V gave up 2 bases and J gave up 10 bases, with 11 bases separating them. CDR3 loop: CASSERDGVAFF. In DNA, the CDR3 is TGTGCCAGCAGTGAAAGGGACGGGGTAGCTTTCTTT.

This rearrangement joins TRBV6-2 or TRBV6-3 to TRBJ2-7; perhaps TRBD2 as D (5 bases). The CDR3 runs 12 residues. V gave up 3 bases and J gave up 9 bases, with 12 bases separating them. The germline CDR1 and CDR2 sequences are MNHEY and SVGEGT. The CDR3 is CASSYVGGRQYF. The CDR3 coding sequence is TGTGCCAGCAGTTATGTTGGAGGTCGGCAGTACTTC.

The rearrangement links TRBV6-6 to TRBJ2-7; 9 bases map to TRBD2. Germline trimming cut 0 bases from V and 9 bases from J; bases unmatched to any gene: 0. Germline CDR1 MNHNY, CDR2 SVGAGI (reference sequence). The CDR3 contains 12 residues. The CDR3 loop reads CASSYSREGQYF. The CDR3 nucleotides are TGTGCCAGCAGTTACTCGCGGGAGGGGCAGTACTTC.

This clonotype was observed a handful of times. CDR3: CASSRGTGIYGYTF. CDR3 bases: TGTGCCAGCAGCAGGGGGACAGGGATCTATGGCTACACCTTC. The genes are TRBV21-1 and TRBJ1-2; the table calls TRBD1, which could not be checked here. TRBV21-1 is termed a pseudogene. This CDR3 region has 14 residues.

This clonotype was found once. The V call is TRBV4-3, the J call TRBJ1-2; D uncertain. Per germline, CDR1 LGHNA and CDR2 YSLEER. The CDR3 is made up of 12 amino acids. V was shortened by 2 bases and J by 8 bases, with 9 bases between the two germline ends. CDR3 sequence (DNA): TGCGCCAGCAGCCAAAGGAACGGGGGCTACACCTTC. Translation gives CASSQRNGGYTF.

This clonotype was picked up a small number of times. The gene calls are TRBV6-5 and TRBJ2-1; 9 bases are a match to TRBD2. The V gene end was trimmed by 0 bases and the J gene end by 15 bases; junction bases not matched to a gene: 12. In germline, CDR1 is MNHEY, CDR2 SVGAGI. The CDR3 runs to 15 residues. CDR3 DNA sequence: TGTGCCAGCAGTTACTCCCGTTCTAGCGGGGATGGACGGTTCTTC. It is translated as CASSYSRSSGDGRFF.

This clonotype came up many times. The V gene is TRBV9, the J gene TRBJ1-2; no firm D call. CDR3 length equals 14 residues. Germline CDR1 is SGDLS and CDR2 is YYNGEE. The V and J ends lost 0 bases and 5 bases respectively, with 11 bases between them. This CDR3 is CASSVDSGEYGYTF. The CDR3 nucleotides read TGTGCCAGCAGCGTAGACTCAGGCGAATATGGCTACACCTTC.

This clonotype was picked up a small number of times. The V call is TRBV12-3 or TRBV12-4, the J call TRBJ2-1; no definite D call. The length of the CDR3 is 13 residues. V was clipped by 7 bases and J by 4 bases, with 11 bases between them. CDR3 protein: CASTLSPYNEQFF. In DNA, the CDR3 is TGTGCCAGCACCCTTTCCCCATACAATGAGCAGTTCTTC.

This clonotype was counted between two and nine times. The chain employs TRBV3-1 and TRBJ2-5, with a possible D match to TRBD2 (5 bases). V lost 9 bases, J lost 2 bases, and 16 bases lay in between. CDR1 is LGHDT, CDR2 YNNKEL, per germline (reference sequence). The CDR3 covers 14 residues. CDR3 coding DNA: TGTGCCAGTTGCGCTGAGAGGGAGCAAGAGACCCAGTACTTC. It yields the protein CASCAEREQETQYF.

The sample holds a few counts of this clonotype. The chain links TRBV12-3 or TRBV12-4 to TRBJ1-2, with D possibly matching TRBD1 (5 bases). This CDR3 spans 13 amino acids. V lost 7 bases and J 1 base, leaving 10 bases between the germline ends. In DNA form, the CDR3 reads TGTGCCAGCACTAATCAGGGTAACTATGGCTACACCTTC. Translated: CASTNQGNYGYTF.

In this sample, this clonotype turned up once. The rearrangement joins TRBV15 to TRBJ1-2; D possibly corresponds to TRBD1 (6 bases). The CDR3 is made up of 14 amino acids. Germline V lookup: CDR1 LNHNV, CDR2 YYDKDF (reference sequence). V gave up 3 bases and J gave up 2 bases, with 10 bases separating them. CDR3 amino acids: CATSRWDTNYGYTF. In nucleotides, the CDR3 is TGTGCCACCAGCAGGTGGGACACAAACTATGGCTACACCTTC.

In this sample, this clonotype turned up once. This chain joins TRBV7-9 and TRBJ1-1; D is possibly TRBD1 (5 bases). The V gene lost 5 bases and the J gene lost 10 bases, with 26 bases spanning the gap. CDR3 length: 16 residues. CDR1 and CDR2 from the germline V gene are SEHNR and FQNEAQ (reference sequence). CDR3 nucleotide sequence: TGTGCCAGCAGCCCAAGACGGGGACCAGCCAAGGATAGAGCTTTCTTT. This translates into CASSPRRGPAKDRAFF.

On this clonotype itself: This may be a read error: a much more frequent sequence differs by one nucleotide. This chain connects TRBV5-1 to TRBJ2-5; D is ambiguous. Germline values: CDR1 SGHRS, CDR2 YFSETQ. The CDR3 is made up of 13 amino acids. The DNA of the CDR3 is TGCGCCAGCTGCTTGGTGATGACGGAGACCCAGTACTTC. Amino acids: CASCLVMTETQYF.

This clonotype was detected only a few times. The rearrangement links TRBV7-2 to TRBJ2-3; 7 bases fit TRBD2. V was clipped by 4 bases and J by 5 bases; unmatched bases: 9. The CDR3 is 15 residues long. The germline gives CDR1 SGHTA, CDR2 FQGNSA. CDR3 residues: CASSSGGGAVDTQYF. In DNA, the CDR3 is TGTGCCAGCAGCTCGGGCGGGGGTGCTGTAGATACGCAGTATTTT.